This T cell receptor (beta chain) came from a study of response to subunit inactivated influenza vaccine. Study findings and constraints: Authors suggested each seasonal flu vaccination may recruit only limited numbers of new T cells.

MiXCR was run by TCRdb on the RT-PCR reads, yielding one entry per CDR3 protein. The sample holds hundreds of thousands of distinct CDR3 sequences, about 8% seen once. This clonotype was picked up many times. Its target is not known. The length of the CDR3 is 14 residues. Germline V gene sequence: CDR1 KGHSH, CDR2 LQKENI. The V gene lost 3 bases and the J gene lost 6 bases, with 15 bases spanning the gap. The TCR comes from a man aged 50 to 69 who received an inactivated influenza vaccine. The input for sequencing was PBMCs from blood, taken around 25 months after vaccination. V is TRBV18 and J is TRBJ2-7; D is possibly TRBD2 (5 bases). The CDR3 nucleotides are TGTGCCAGCTCACCGCCGTCCGGGGATTTCGAGCAGTACTTC. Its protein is CASSPPSGDFEQYF.